The 5 T cell receptor beta chains listed next were all sequenced from one sample in a study of CD8 T cells in Susac syndrome. An amount of RNA that ranged from roughly 0.5 to 1 ug was reverse transcribed with random hexamers. TCRdb re-called the immunoSEQ multiplex PCR reads through MiXCR, storing one row per CDR3 protein. The data contain 150,000 to 200,000 distinct CDR3 sequences, approximately 93% of them singletons. Specimen: CD4+ T cells from PBMCs. All receptors derive from a human donor with multiple sclerosis.

The CDR3 nucleotides are TGTGCTAGCCGACGTTGGGTCGAGGAGACCCAGTACTTC. Its translation is CASRRWVEETQYF. The V gene is TRBV12-5, the J gene TRBJ2-5; D gene uncertain. This CDR3 region has 13 residues. Germline CDR1 reads LGHNT; CDR2 reads FRNRAP. The V gene lost 9 bases and the J gene lost 5 bases, with 16 bases spanning the gap.

The chain is built from TRBV30 and TRBJ1-2, with 7 bases fitting TRBD1. V lost 3 bases, J lost 7 bases, and 14 bases stayed unmatched. CDR1 is GTSNPN, CDR2 SVGIG, per germline (reference sequence). The CDR3 runs to 15 residues. DNA for the CDR3: TGTGCCTGGAGCCCTTTGAGGGGGCGCGTTGGTGGCTACACCTTC. Protein product: CAWSPLRGRVGGYTF.

This chain links TRBV23-1 with TRBJ1-5; D gene unclear. TRBV23-1 is labeled an ORF, and its function is uncertain. The CDR3 sequence is 15 residues long. V was pared by 4 bases and J by 3 bases, with 13 bases between. CDR3 coding DNA: TGCGCCAGCAGTCGGACGCCGGGAGCCAATCAGCCCCAGCATTTT. This translates into CASSRTPGANQPQHF.

The gene calls are TRBV12-3 or TRBV12-4 and TRBJ1-4; maybe TRBD1 (5 bases). The CDR3 spans 14 residues. Between the trimmed V and J ends, which lost 5 bases and 11 bases, there was a span of 18 bases. Here the CDR3 reads CASSVTAPGKKLFF. In nucleotides, the CDR3 is TGTGCCAGCAGTGTGACAGCCCCCGGGAAGAAACTGTTTTTT.

This clonotype was recorded once. The rearrangement uses TRBV5-4 and TRBJ1-3; D not resolved. In germline, CDR1 is SGHNT, CDR2 YYREEE (reference sequence). V gave up 1 base and J gave up 3 bases, with 8 bases separating them. The CDR3 length is 14 residues. The CDR3 DNA follows: TGTGCCAGCAGCTTGCTTAAGGATGGAAACACCATATATTTT. It is translated as CASSLLKDGNTIYF.